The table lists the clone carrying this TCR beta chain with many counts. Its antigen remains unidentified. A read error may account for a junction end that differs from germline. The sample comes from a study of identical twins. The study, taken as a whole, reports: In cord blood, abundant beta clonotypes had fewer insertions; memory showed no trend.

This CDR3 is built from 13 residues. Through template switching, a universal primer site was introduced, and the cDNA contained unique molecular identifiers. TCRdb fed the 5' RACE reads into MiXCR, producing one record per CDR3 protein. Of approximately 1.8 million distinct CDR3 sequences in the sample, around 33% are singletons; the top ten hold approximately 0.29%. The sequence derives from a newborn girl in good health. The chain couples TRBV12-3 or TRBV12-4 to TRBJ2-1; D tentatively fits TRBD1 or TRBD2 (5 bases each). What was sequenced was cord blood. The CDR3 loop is CASSSGRYNEQFF. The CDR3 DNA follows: TGCGCCAGCAGCTCGGGACGGTACAATGAGCAGTTCTTC.